The 15 T cell receptor beta chains reported below all come from one sample, sequenced in a study of T cells in Graves' hyperthyroidism and ophthalmopathy. Amplification yielded TCR beta CDR3 regions, with RNA transcripts as the source. HTBI primers were the set used in a first-round RT-PCR of the TCR CDR3. From the multiplex PCR reads, TCRdb called clonotypes with MiXCR, one entry per CDR3 protein. The sample records some 570,000 distinct CDR3 sequences, about 15% being singletons. Material: blood. The source is a woman between 18 and 29 years old with Graves' ophthalmopathy.

The V and J genes are TRBV19 and TRBJ2-1; D is perhaps TRBD2 (5 bases). This CDR3 spans 16 amino acids. V was trimmed by 3 bases and J by 0 bases, leaving 12 bases between them. Germline CDR1 and CDR2: LNHDA and SQIVND (reference sequence). Here the CDR3 DNA reads TGTGCCAGTAGTATTGTAGCGTATAGCTCCTACAATGAGCAGTTCTTC. This codes for CASSIVAYSSYNEQFF.

This clonotype came up many times. This chain uses TRBV28 with TRBJ1-1, with 7 positions matching TRBD1. This CDR3 has 12 amino acids. The V and J ends lost 6 bases and 3 bases, in that order; junction bases with no gene match: 1. Germline V CDR1 and CDR2: MDHEN, SYDVKM. CDR3 sequence (DNA): TGTGCCAGCAGGGGGACAGACACTGAAGCTTTCTTT. This encodes CASRGTDTEAFF.

The chain has TRBV30 and TRBJ2-7; TRBD2 matches at 9 bases. Germline trimming cut 3 bases from V and 1 base from J; bases unmatched to any gene: 4. CDR1 and CDR2 from the germline V gene are GTSNPN and SVGIG (reference sequence). The CDR3 loop spans 14 amino acids. Here the CDR3 reads CAWRFSGGSYEQYF. CDR3 bases: TGTGCCTGGAGGTTCAGCGGGGGGTCCTACGAGCAGTACTTC.

This clonotype was observed at least ten times. V gene TRBV18 combines with J gene TRBJ1-5; 9 nucleotides line up with TRBD1. The CDR3 loop spans 18 amino acids. CDR1 and CDR2 from the germline V gene are KGHSH and LQKENI. The V and J ends lost 3 bases and 4 bases, in that order; junction bases with no gene match: 13. CDR3 DNA sequence: TGTGCCAGCTCACCGGGGACAGGGCCACGCTACAGTAATCAGCCCCAGCATTTT. The encoded protein is CASSPGTGPRYSNQPQHF.

A word on this clonotype: At one end the junction does not follow the germline gene, possibly because of a read error. This chain joins TRBV9 and TRBJ2-1; D not certain. Germline V gives CDR1 SGDLS, CDR2 YYNGEE. The CDR3 extends over 14 amino acids. CDR3 residues: CASSFDDQSNEQSF. CDR3 DNA sequence: TGTGCCAGCAGCTTTGATGACCAGTCCAATGAGCAGTCCTTC.

This clonotype appeared a few times. The chain uses TRBV5-4 and TRBJ1-2; weak D call: TRBD1 (5 bases). Trimming stripped 2 bases from V and 5 bases from J, with 19 bases between. This CDR3 comprises 16 residues. CDR1 is SGHNT, CDR2 YYREEE, per germline (reference sequence). The CDR3 nucleotides are TGTGCCAGCAGCTTTTCTACGATGGGGCCTTGGTATGGCTACACCTTC. Translating gives CASSFSTMGPWYGYTF.

Only a few counts were recorded for this clonotype. The chain links TRBV19 to TRBJ1-5; D is perhaps TRBD1 (5 bases). The germline gives CDR1 LNHDA, CDR2 SQIVND (reference sequence). This CDR3 has 15 residues. V lost 0 bases and J lost 4, with 10 bases in between. The DNA for the CDR3 is TGTGCCAGTAGTATAGATTGGGGGGATAATCAGCCCCAGCATTTT. As protein: CASSIDWGDNQPQHF.

With respect to this clonotype: A single base separates this from a much larger clone, so it may be a read error. CDR3 DNA: TGCAGTGCTAGAGACGGCCGGGCGGTATACAATGAGCAGTACTTC. Amino acids: CSARDGRAVYNEQYF. V and J are TRBV20-1 and TRBJ2-1; D call uncertain. TRBJ2-7 explains the end of the DNA better; the J call may be wrong. Per the germline V gene, CDR1 is DFQATT and CDR2 is SNEGSKA (reference sequence). This CDR3 has 15 amino acids.

A few counts support this clonotype. This chain uses TRBV6-1 with TRBJ1-6, with D perhaps TRBD1 (6 bases). Germline CDR1 is MNHNS and CDR2 is SASEGT. The CDR3 covers 15 residues. The V gene lost 6 bases and the J gene lost 5 bases, with 14 bases spanning the gap. The CDR3 sequence: CASRITGNHNSPLHF. The CDR3 bases are TGTGCCAGCAGAATCACAGGGAATCATAATTCACCCCTCCACTTT.

This clonotype appeared a few times. The V gene is TRBV20-1, the J gene TRBJ2-3, with a tentative D call TRBD1 (6 bases). The CDR3 has 18 amino acids. CDR1 is DFQATT and CDR2 is SNEGSKA in the germline V gene (reference sequence). With 3 bases removed from V and 2 bases from J, the gap between germline ends came to 24 bases. The CDR3 sequence: CSASTTDFTGPATDTQYF. CDR3 nucleotides: TGCAGTGCTAGTACTACGGATTTTACAGGGCCCGCCACAGATACGCAGTATTTT.

This clonotype was seen only a few times. This chain uses TRBV25-1 with TRBJ1-1; D unclear. The germline V and J ends were trimmed by 5 bases and 5 bases, with 12 bases remaining between them. CDR3 length: 13 residues. Per the germline V gene, CDR1 is MGHDK and CDR2 is SYGVNS. The CDR3 region has the DNA TGTGCCAGCAGTCTGAATTTCGTGACTGAAGCTTTCTTT. Its protein is CASSLNFVTEAFF.

This clonotype was seen just once. The gene calls are TRBV28 and TRBJ1-4; TRBD1 matches 7 bases. Trimming at V came to 5 bases and at J to 7 bases, leaving 10 bases not matched to a gene. The germline V gene has CDR1 MDHEN and CDR2 SYDVKM. The CDR3 runs 15 residues. As DNA, the CDR3 is TGTGCCAGCAGTGCAGGAGACAGGGTCGGTGAAAAACTGTTTTTT. Amino acids: CASSAGDRVGEKLFF. The full variable domain, completed using reference TRBV28 and TRBJ1-4, is DVKVTQSSRYLVKRTGEKVFLECVQDMDHENMFWYRQDPGLGLRLIYFSYDVKMKEKGDIPEGYSVSREKKERFSLILESASTNQTSMYLCASSAGDRVGEKLFFGSGTQLSVL.

In its sample, this clonotype was seen a few times. This chain connects TRBV9 to TRBJ2-7; TRBD2 matches at 7 bases. The CDR3 has 14 amino acids. The germline gives CDR1 SGDLS, CDR2 YYNGEE. V shed 1 base and J 2 bases; nucleotides not matched to a gene: 3. CDR3: CASSVTGGPYEQYF. The CDR3 DNA reads TGTGCCAGCAGCGTAACGGGAGGCCCCTACGAGCAGTACTTC.

This clonotype has ten or more counts. The chain is built from TRBV5-1 and TRBJ2-7; 8 bases align to TRBD2. This CDR3 region has 15 residues. After removal of 2 bases from V and 3 bases from J, the junction contained 7 bases not matched to a gene. Per the germline V gene, CDR1 is SGHRS and CDR2 is YFSETQ. The CDR3 protein is CASSLEAGDGYEQYF. For the CDR3, the DNA is TGCGCCAGCAGCTTAGAAGCGGGGGACGGCTACGAGCAGTACTTC.

There are many counts of this clonotype. The rearrangement joins TRBV28 to TRBJ2-4; TRBD1 might be the D (5 bases). This CDR3 is 15 amino acids long. The germline V gene encodes CDR1 MDHEN and CDR2 SYDVKM. Trimming pared 8 bases from V and 0 bases from J, leaving 14 bases between. CDR3: CASGKTGLAKNIQYF. The CDR3 DNA sequence: TGTGCCAGCGGTAAAACAGGTCTAGCCAAAAACATTCAGTACTTC.